These 13 T cell receptor beta chains share one sample of origin, sequenced in a study of circulating and synovial CD4+ cells in juvenile arthritis. Only in-frame clones appear in the TCRdb table, and some are missing; sequencing was by immunoSEQ multiplex PCR. This table holds around 3,000 clones, approximately 82% found once. The specimen sequenced was CD4+ T cells from synovial fluid. The receptor set was obtained from a human donor with juvenile idiopathic arthritis.

The chain recombines TRBV28 with TRBJ2-5; tentatively, D is TRBD1 (6 bases). V lost 8 bases and J lost 4, with 14 bases in between. CDR1 is MDHEN and CDR2 is SYDVKM in the germline V gene. This CDR3 has 13 amino acids. The CDR3 DNA is TGTGCCAGCTCTGGCAGGGGTACAGAGACCCAGTACTTC. Translation: CASSGRGTETQYF.

This chain connects TRBV2 to TRBJ2-2; the match to TRBD1 covers 9 bases. This CDR3 has 15 amino acids. CDR1 SNHLY and CDR2 FYNNEI come from the germline V gene. V lost 3 bases to trimming and J lost 4 bases; unmatched junction nucleotides: 3. The CDR3 here is CASSDGTGFTGELFF. CDR3 coding DNA: TGTGCCAGCAGTGACGGGACAGGGTTCACCGGGGAGCTGTTTTTT.

The chain joins TRBV18 to TRBJ1-1; no clear D. Germline CDR1 is KGHSH and CDR2 is LQKENI. Trimming took off 5 bases at V and 0 bases at J, with 7 bases between the two ends. The CDR3 loop spans 13 amino acids. CDR3 sequence: CASSSVMNTEAFF. CDR3 DNA: TGTGCCAGCTCAAGCGTCATGAACACTGAAGCTTTCTTT.

The chain recombines TRBV6-6 with TRBJ2-4; possibly TRBD2 for D (5 bases). The CDR3 runs to 15 residues. V was clipped by 8 bases and J by 1 base, with 15 bases between them. Germline CDR1 MNHNY, CDR2 SVGAGI (reference sequence). CDR3 nucleotides: TGTGCCAGCGGGAGCGTCCCAGGCGCCAAAAACATTCAGTACTTC. This codes for CASGSVPGAKNIQYF.

This chain connects TRBV29-1 to TRBJ1-1; TRBD1 is a possible D gene (5 bases). Germline loops: CDR1 SQVTM, CDR2 ANQGSEA. The CDR3 sequence is 16 residues long. V lost 7 bases and J 3 bases, leaving 24 bases between the germline ends. In nucleotides, the CDR3 is TGCAGCGCTCTCCCAATCACTGGGGGGACCTACACTGAAGCTTTCTTT. Translated: CSALPITGGTYTEAFF. Full variable domain (remainder filled in from reference TRBV29-1 and TRBJ1-1): SAVISQKPSRDICQRGTSLTIQCQVDSQVTMMFWYRQQPGQSLTLIATANQGSEATYESGFVIDKFPISRPNLTFSTLTVSNMSPEDSSIYLCSALPITGGTYTEAFFGQGTRLTVV.

This clone was picked up a small number of times. The V gene is TRBV19, the J gene TRBJ1-1, with 10 bases that match TRBD1. Germline CDR1 reads LNHDA; CDR2 reads SQIVND (reference sequence). The CDR3 length is 15 residues. Trimming at V came to 8 bases and at J to 4 bases, leaving 10 bases not matched to a gene. In nucleotides, the CDR3 is TGTGCCAGTTGCCGGGACAGGGGCCTGAGCACTGAAGCTTTCTTT. Translation gives CASCRDRGLSTEAFF.

The chain recombines TRBV4-2 with TRBJ2-5, with 8 bases aligning to TRBD2. This CDR3 is built from 15 residues. Germline CDR1 LGHNA, CDR2 YNFKEQ. After removal of 1 base from V and 2 bases from J, the junction contained 3 bases not matched to a gene. The CDR3 reads CASSQGTSQQETQYF. The CDR3 DNA is TGTGCCAGCAGCCAAGGGACTAGCCAACAAGAGACCCAGTACTTC.

The V and J genes are TRBV7-4 and TRBJ2-7; TRBD1 might be the D (6 bases). Between the trimmed V and J ends, which lost 10 bases and 1 base, there was a span of 17 bases. CDR1 and CDR2 from the germline V gene are SGHVT and SQSDAQ. The CDR3 is made up of 14 amino acids. CDR3 region: CANEKARGSYEQYF. The DNA of the CDR3 is TGTGCCAACGAAAAAGCGAGGGGGTCCTACGAGCAGTACTTC.

The rearrangement uses TRBV19 and TRBJ1-1, with D uncertain. V dropped 4 bases and J dropped 1 base, with 19 bases sitting between them. Germline-derived CDR1 and CDR2 are LNHDA and SQIVND (reference sequence). The CDR3 length is 17 residues. The CDR3 loop reads CASSSGEVARRNTEAFF. The CDR3 DNA sequence: TGTGCCAGTAGTAGTGGGGAGGTGGCCCGAAGGAACACTGAAGCTTTCTTT. Looking up the rest from reference TRBV19 and TRBJ1-1 gives the full variable domain: DGGITQSPKYLFRKEGQNVTLSCEQNLNHDAMYWYRQDPGQGLRLIYYSQIVNDFQKGDIAEGYSVSREKKESFPLTVTSAQKNPTAFYLCASSSGEVARRNTEAFFGQGTRLTVV.

The V and J genes are TRBV30 and TRBJ1-2; D is unclear. CDR3 length: 14 amino acids. Between the trimmed V and J ends, which lost 0 bases and 7 bases, there was a span of 15 bases. CDR1 is GTSNPN and CDR2 is SVGIG in the germline V gene (reference sequence). In DNA form, the CDR3 reads TGTGCCTGGAGTGTAGCCCGAGGAGGGCGTGGCTACACCTTC. Translation: CAWSVARGGRGYTF.

The chain combines TRBV21-1 with TRBJ2-3; TRBD1 is the table's D call and was not checked against the DNA. TRBV21-1 is annotated as a pseudogene. This CDR3 spans 23 amino acids. In nucleotides, the CDR3 is TGTGCCAGCAGCCTTCAGCAAAGACTGAAACTTTTCACGGGACAGGGAAGCACAGATACGCAGTATTTT. This codes for CASSLQQRLKLFTGQGSTDTQYF.

This rearrangement joins TRBV4-3 to TRBJ2-4; 8 bases agree with TRBD1. The CDR3 has 16 residues. With 4 bases clipped from V and 1 base from J, the junction kept 6 bases outside the gene matches. CDR1 is LGHNA, CDR2 YSLEER, per germline. DNA for the CDR3: TGCGCCAGCAGCCGAGAAAGACAGGGGGCCAAAAACATTCAGTACTTC. Translated, it gives CASSRERQGAKNIQYF.

The V gene is TRBV5-1, the J gene TRBJ2-5; TRBD2 aligns across 13 bases. V shed 4 bases and J 3 bases; nucleotides not matched to a gene: 12. Looked up from germline, CDR1 is SGHRS and CDR2 is YFSETQ. CDR3 length equals 18 residues. In DNA form, the CDR3 reads TGCGCCAGCAGCCTCCGGACTAGCGGGGGCACCGAAAAAGAGACCCAGTACTTC. Protein: CASSLRTSGGTEKETQYF.